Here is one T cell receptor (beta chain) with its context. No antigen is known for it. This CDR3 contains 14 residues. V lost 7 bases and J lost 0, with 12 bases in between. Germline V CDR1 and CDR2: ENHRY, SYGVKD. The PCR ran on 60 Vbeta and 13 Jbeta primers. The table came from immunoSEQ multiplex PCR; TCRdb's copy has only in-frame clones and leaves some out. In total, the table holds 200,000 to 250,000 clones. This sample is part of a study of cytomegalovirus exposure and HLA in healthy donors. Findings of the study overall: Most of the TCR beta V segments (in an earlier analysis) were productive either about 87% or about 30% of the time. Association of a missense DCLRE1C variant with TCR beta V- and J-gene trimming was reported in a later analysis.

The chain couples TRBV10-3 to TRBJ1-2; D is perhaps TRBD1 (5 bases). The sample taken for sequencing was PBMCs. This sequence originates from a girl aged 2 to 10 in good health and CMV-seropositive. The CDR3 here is CAITALGPNYGYTF. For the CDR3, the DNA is TGTGCCATCACCGCCTTGGGGCCTAACTATGGCTACACCTTC.